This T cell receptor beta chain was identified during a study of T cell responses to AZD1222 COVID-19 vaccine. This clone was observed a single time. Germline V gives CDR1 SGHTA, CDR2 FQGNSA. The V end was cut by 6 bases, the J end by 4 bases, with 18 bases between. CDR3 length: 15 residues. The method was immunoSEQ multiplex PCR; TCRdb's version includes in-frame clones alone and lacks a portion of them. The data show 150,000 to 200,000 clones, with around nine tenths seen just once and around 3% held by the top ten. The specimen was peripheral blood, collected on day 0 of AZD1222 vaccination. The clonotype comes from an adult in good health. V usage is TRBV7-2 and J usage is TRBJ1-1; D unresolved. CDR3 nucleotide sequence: TGTGCCAGCAGGTTCGAGGCGTGGTGGGCCACTGAAGCTTTCTTT. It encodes CASRFEAWWATEAFF. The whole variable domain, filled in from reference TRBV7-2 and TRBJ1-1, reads GAGVSQSPSNKVTEKGKDVELRCDPISGHTALYWYRQSLGQGLEFLIYFQGNSAPDKSGLPSDRFSAERTGGSVSTLTIQRTQQEDSAVYLCASRFEAWWATEAFFGQGTRLTVV.